The rows below give T cell receptor beta chains drawn from one sample of a study of T cells after yellow fever vaccination. MiXCR was run by TCRdb on the 5' RACE reads, yielding one entry per CDR3 protein. Seen here are hundreds of thousands of distinct CDR3 sequences, roughly 14% observed once, and the top ten hold around 15%. The sample was PBMCs, taken on the day of the yellow fever booster vaccination. Every receptor here comes from a man under 40 who received the YFV17D yellow fever vaccine. Each CDR3 is given with its conserved first and last residue. D genes are given only for firm matches. The listing skips clone size in some rows; elsewhere it reads once, few, many or a size class.

D,V,J,size,length,CDR3,DNA
TRBD1,TRBV6-2/TRBV6-3,TRBJ2-7,NA,15,CASSYTTGGEGEQYF,TGTGCCAGCAGTTATACGACAGGGGGCGAGGGCGAGCAGTACTTC
NA,TRBV9,TRBJ2-7,few,15,CASSVDDLAAYEQYF,TGTGCCAGCAGCGTAGACGACTTGGCGGCCTACGAGCAGTACTTC
NA,TRBV7-9,TRBJ2-7,few,14,CASSFGGTSYEQYF,TGTGCCAGCAGCTTCGGCGGGACCTCCTACGAGCAGTACTTC
NA,TRBV12-3/TRBV12-4,TRBJ2-1,few,13,CASSPGVTNEQFF,TGTGCCAGCAGCCCAGGGGTTACGAATGAGCAGTTCTTC
NA,TRBV6-5,TRBJ1-1,NA,15,CASSSPGGLNTEAFF,TGTGCCAGCAGTTCACCGGGGGGGTTGAACACTGAAGCTTTCTTT
NA,TRBV29-1,TRBJ1-2,NA,13,CSVVGAGFYGYTF,TGCAGCGTTGTGGGCGCAGGCTTCTATGGCTACACCTTC
TRBD2,TRBV5-1,TRBJ2-1,few,15,CASGEGLAGDNEQFF,TGCGCCAGCGGAGAGGGACTAGCGGGAGACAATGAGCAGTTCTTC
NA,TRBV3-1,TRBJ2-1,NA,12,CASSQDIRILFF,TGTGCCAGCAGCCAAGATATCAGGATCCTGTTCTTC
NA,TRBV20-1,TRBJ2-3,NA,11,CSAPKAVAQYF,TGCAGTGCCCCTAAGGCAGTGGCGCAGTATTTT
TRBD1,TRBV7-9,TRBJ1-5,NA,14,CASSLAGGHQPQHF,TGTGCCAGCAGCTTAGCAGGGGGCCATCAGCCCCAGCATTTT
NA,TRBV4-3,TRBJ1-5,few,15,CASSQEDNYNQPQHF,TGCGCCAGCAGCCAAGAGGACAATTACAATCAGCCCCAGCATTTT
NA,TRBV3-1,TRBJ2-1,NA,11,CASSQALGQFF,TGTGCCAGCAGCCAAGCACTGGGACAGTTCTTC
TRBD2,TRBV20-1,TRBJ2-5,few,15,CSAKTSGRAGETQYF,TGCAGTGCTAAGACTAGCGGGAGGGCCGGAGAGACCCAGTACTTC
NA,TRBV3-1,TRBJ2-1,few,15,CASTQTGSSYNEQFF,TGTGCCAGCACCCAAACGGGAAGCTCCTACAATGAGCAGTTCTTC
TRBD1,TRBV4-3,TRBJ2-7,many,14,CASSREDRVGEQYF,TGCGCCAGCAGCAGGGAGGACAGGGTGGGTGAGCAGTACTTC
NA,TRBV12-3/TRBV12-4,TRBJ2-3,NA,14,CATATSREADTQYF,TGTGCCACCGCAACTAGCAGGGAGGCAGATACGCAGTATTTT
TRBD2,TRBV12-3/TRBV12-4,TRBJ2-2,NA,16,CASSLWLAGVPGELFF,TGTGCCAGCAGTTTGTGGCTAGCGGGAGTCCCCGGGGAGCTGTTTTTT
NA,TRBV4-2,TRBJ1-4,few,15,CASSQGTATNEKLFF,TGTGCCAGCAGCCAAGGTACCGCAACTAATGAAAAACTGTTTTTT
NA,TRBV19,TRBJ2-7,NA,15,CASSIQAAGTYEQYF,TGTGCCAGTAGTATACAGGCGGCAGGAACCTACGAGCAGTACTTC
TRBD2,TRBV6-2/TRBV6-3,TRBJ2-1,NA,15,CASSILGTSYNEQFF,TGTGCCAGCAGTATCCTCGGGACTAGCTACAATGAGCAGTTCTTC
TRBD2,TRBV7-9,TRBJ2-7,NA,15,CASSLSLAGKYEQYF,TGTGCCAGCAGCTTATCCCTAGCGGGAAAATACGAGCAGTACTTC
TRBD2,TRBV20-1,TRBJ2-7,few,15,CSATVGTSGSYEQYF,TGCAGTGCGACAGTGGGGACTAGCGGCTCCTACGAGCAGTACTTC
NA,TRBV10-3,TRBJ2-5,NA,14,CAIRDSSGLETQYF,TGTGCCATCAGAGACAGTTCCGGTTTAGAGACCCAGTACTTC
NA,TRBV5-6,TRBJ1-2,NA,11,CASSFLNGYTF,TGTGCCAGCAGCTTCTTGAATGGCTACACCTTC
NA,TRBV28,TRBJ2-5,few,13,CASSFGLPGAQYF,TGTGCCAGCAGTTTCGGGCTCCCAGGGGCCCAGTACTTC
NA,TRBV3-1,TRBJ2-7,few,13,CASSQGRGVEQYF,TGTGCCAGCAGCCAAGGCAGGGGGGTCGAGCAGTACTTC
TRBD2,TRBV5-5,TRBJ2-2,many,15,CASSWTSGYTGELFF,TGTGCCAGCAGTTGGACTAGCGGGTACACCGGGGAGCTGTTTTTT
NA,TRBV5-1,TRBJ1-1,few,16,CASSFRGRVPGSEAFF,TGCGCCAGCAGCTTCCGGGGGCGCGTACCGGGATCTGAAGCTTTCTTT
NA,TRBV15,TRBJ1-1,NA,13,CATSSQWGTEAFF,TGTGCCACCAGCTCTCAGTGGGGCACTGAAGCTTTCTTT
NA,TRBV30,TRBJ1-4,few,14,CAWSSDAGGEKLFF,TGTGCCTGGAGCTCGGACGCCGGAGGAGAAAAACTGTTTTTT
NA,TRBV6-1,TRBJ1-1,few,14,CASIRDGSNTEAFF,TGTGCCAGCATCCGAGACGGGTCAAACACTGAAGCTTTCTTT
NA,TRBV3-1,TRBJ2-5,NA,15,CASSQQVGPQETQYF,TGTGCCAGCAGCCAGCAAGTGGGCCCCCAAGAGACCCAGTACTTC
NA,TRBV4-3,TRBJ2-5,NA,18,CASSQDLNIQTTQETQYF,TGCGCCAGCAGCCAAGATTTAAACATACAAACTACTCAAGAGACCCAGTACTTC
TRBD2,TRBV24-1,TRBJ2-3,NA,17,CATSDTRLAGGTDTQYF,TGTGCCACCAGTGACACACGACTAGCGGGAGGAACAGATACGCAGTATTTT
NA,TRBV19,TRBJ2-2,many,16,CASSIDPGMNTGELFF,TGTGCCAGTAGTATAGATCCCGGGATGAACACCGGGGAGCTGTTTTTT
NA,TRBV5-6,TRBJ2-1,once,16,CASSDPRAFSVNEQFF,TGTGCCAGCAGCGACCCGCGGGCCTTCAGTGTCAATGAGCAGTTCTTC
TRBD1,TRBV5-4,TRBJ2-1,many,18,CASSRNSGGTGLYNEQFF,TGTGCCAGCAGCCGGAATAGTGGTGGGACAGGGTTATACAATGAGCAGTTCTTC
NA,TRBV12-3/TRBV12-4,TRBJ1-3,few,13,CASSFFSGNTIYF,TGTGCCAGCAGTTTCTTCTCTGGAAACACCATATATTTT
NA,TRBV5-4,TRBJ2-1,few,12,CASRGPEGSQFF,TGTGCCAGCAGGGGACCGGAGGGGTCCCAGTTCTTC
NA,TRBV2,TRBJ2-2,many,11,CASRMAGELFF,TGTGCCAGTAGGATGGCCGGGGAGCTGTTTTTT
TRBD1,TRBV3-1,TRBJ1-1,NA,13,CASTRGGEGEAFF,TGTGCCAGCACCAGGGGGGGGGAGGGTGAAGCTTTCTTT
TRBD2,TRBV15,TRBJ2-7,NA,17,CATSRVPFSGRTYEQYF,TGTGCCACCAGCAGAGTTCCCTTTAGCGGGAGGACTTACGAGCAGTACTTC
TRBD1,TRBV12-3/TRBV12-4,TRBJ1-1,many,13,CASSSGGGTEAFF,TGTGCCAGCAGTTCAGGGGGCGGGACTGAAGCTTTCTTT
NA,TRBV25-1,TRBJ2-5,NA,10,CASSAEAQYF,TGTGCCAGCAGTGCCGAGGCCCAGTACTTC
NA,TRBV6-1,TRBJ2-2,few,12,CASSELSGELFF,TGTGCCAGCAGTGAACTATCCGGGGAGCTGTTTTTT
TRBD2,TRBV20-1,TRBJ2-1,NA,16,CSARVKAGGPYNEQFF,TGCAGTGCTAGAGTAAAAGCGGGAGGCCCATACAATGAGCAGTTCTTC